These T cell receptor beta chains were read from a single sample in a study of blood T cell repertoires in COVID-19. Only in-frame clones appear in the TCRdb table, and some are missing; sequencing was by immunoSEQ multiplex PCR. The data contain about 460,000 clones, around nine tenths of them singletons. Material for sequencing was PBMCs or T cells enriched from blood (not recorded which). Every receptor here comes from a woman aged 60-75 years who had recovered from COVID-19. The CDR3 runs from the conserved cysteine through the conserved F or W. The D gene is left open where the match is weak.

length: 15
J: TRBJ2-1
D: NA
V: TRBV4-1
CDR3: CASSQVVTKYNEQFF

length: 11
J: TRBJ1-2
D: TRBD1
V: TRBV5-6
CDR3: CASSSGGGYTF

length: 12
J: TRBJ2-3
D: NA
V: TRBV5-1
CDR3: CASSLSYNTQYF

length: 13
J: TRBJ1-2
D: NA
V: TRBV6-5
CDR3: CASSSQGPYGYTF

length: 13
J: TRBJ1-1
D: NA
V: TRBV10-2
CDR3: CASTLPQGAEAFF

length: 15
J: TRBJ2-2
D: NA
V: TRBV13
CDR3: CASSTGFSNTGELFF

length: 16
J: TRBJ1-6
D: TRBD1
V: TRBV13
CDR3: CASSPGGQGVNSPLHF

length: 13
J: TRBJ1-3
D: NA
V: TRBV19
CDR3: CASRLLSGNTIYF

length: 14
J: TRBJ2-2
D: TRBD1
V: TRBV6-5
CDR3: CASAWTGIAGELFF

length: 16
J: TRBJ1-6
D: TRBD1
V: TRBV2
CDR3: CASTGWTGGNNSPLHF

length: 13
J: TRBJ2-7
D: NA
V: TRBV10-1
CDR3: CASISDTDYEQYF

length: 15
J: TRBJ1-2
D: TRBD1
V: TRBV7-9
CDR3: CASSLLWTGGYGYTF

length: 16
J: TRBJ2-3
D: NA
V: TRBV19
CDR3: CASSPPPGGGTDTQYF

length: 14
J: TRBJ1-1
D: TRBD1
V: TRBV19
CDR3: CASSANTGGLEAFF

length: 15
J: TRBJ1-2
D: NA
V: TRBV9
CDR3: CASSQQGATNYGYTF

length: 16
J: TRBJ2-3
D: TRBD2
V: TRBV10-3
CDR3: CAISVGSGGATDTQYF

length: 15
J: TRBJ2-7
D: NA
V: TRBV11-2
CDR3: CASSFRDSSSYEQYF

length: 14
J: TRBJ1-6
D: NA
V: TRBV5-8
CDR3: CASSLGGHNSPLHF

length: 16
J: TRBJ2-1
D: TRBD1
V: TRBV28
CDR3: CASTIRQGNSYNEQFF

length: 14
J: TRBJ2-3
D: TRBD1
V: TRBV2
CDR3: CASSDTGGSDTQYF

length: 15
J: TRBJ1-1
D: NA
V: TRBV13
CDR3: CASRSRGVLNTEAFF

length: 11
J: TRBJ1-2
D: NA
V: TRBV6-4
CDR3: CASTIGGGYTF

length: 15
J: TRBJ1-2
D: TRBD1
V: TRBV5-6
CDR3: CASSIGQGWGYGYTF

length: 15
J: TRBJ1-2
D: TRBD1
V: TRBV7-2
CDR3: CASSFGQGNLYGYTF

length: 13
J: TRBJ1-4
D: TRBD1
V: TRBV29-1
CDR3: CSVYTGAREKLFF

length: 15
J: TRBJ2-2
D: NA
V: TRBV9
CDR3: CASSVAGTNTGELFF

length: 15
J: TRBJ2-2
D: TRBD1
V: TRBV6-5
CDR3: CASSWATGDTGELFF

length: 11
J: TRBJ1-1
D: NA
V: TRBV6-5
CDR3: CASSAGPEAFF

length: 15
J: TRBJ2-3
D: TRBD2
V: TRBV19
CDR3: CASSSGTSDTDTQYF

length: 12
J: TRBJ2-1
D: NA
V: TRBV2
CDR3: CASNAGFGEQFF

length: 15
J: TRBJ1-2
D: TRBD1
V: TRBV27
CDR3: CASSLSGTEEHGYTF